These 32 T cell receptor beta chains came from one sample sequenced in a study of T cell repertoires in cytomegalovirus infection. These receptors have no known antigen. TCRdb called the reads again in MiXCR, with one record for every CDR3 protein. The data contain about 890,000 distinct CDR3 sequences, more than 25% of them singletons. Material: cultured CD8+ T cells from PBMCs, obtained from culture after CMV antigen stimulation. The source is a human donor in good health (CMV status not recorded). Some clones in this sample may be carry-over from other donors' samples.

The V and J genes are TRBV29-1 and TRBJ2-1; D may be TRBD1 (6 bases). Germline CDR1 is SQVTM and CDR2 is ANQGSEA. The CDR3 covers 12 residues. The V and J ends lost 6 bases and 6 bases respectively, with 12 bases between them. The CDR3 sequence: CSVPTGSNEQFF. The CDR3 DNA is TGCAGCGTACCCACAGGGTCCAATGAGCAGTTCTTC.

V gene TRBV20-1 combines with J gene TRBJ2-3; D is perhaps TRBD1 or TRBD2 (6 bases each). CDR1 DFQATT and CDR2 SNEGSKA come from the germline V gene (reference sequence). The CDR3 covers 15 residues. Trimming removed 6 bases at V and 3 bases at J, with 19 bases between. CDR3 in DNA: TGCAGTGCCTCACTGGGGGCCGGGGGAACAGATACGCAGTATTTT. Amino acids: CSASLGAGGTDTQYF.

This clonotype was observed many times. The chain links TRBV7-9 to TRBJ1-5; D is possibly TRBD1 (6 bases). CDR3 length equals 17 residues. CDR1 SEHNR and CDR2 FQNEAQ come from the germline V gene (reference sequence). The V and J ends lost 5 bases and 0 bases respectively, with 17 bases between them. The CDR3 loop is CASSPTLGGNSNQPQHF. In nucleotides, the CDR3 is TGTGCCAGCAGCCCCACTCTAGGGGGAAATAGCAATCAGCCCCAGCATTTT.

This chain joins TRBV27 and TRBJ2-5, with 9 bases that match TRBD1. The junction had 6 bases not matched to a gene; V was cut back by 2 bases and J by 5 bases. Germline lookup yields CDR1 MNHEY and CDR2 SMNVEV (reference sequence). There are 15 residues in the CDR3. The CDR3 reads CASSLVTGGAETQYF. CDR3 sequence (DNA): TGTGCCAGCAGTTTAGTAACAGGGGGCGCGGAGACCCAGTACTTC.

This clonotype was detected a few times. The J gene is TRBJ1-3, the V gene TRBV7-6, with D possibly being TRBD1 (5 bases). Germline V gene sequence: CDR1 SGHVS, CDR2 FNYEAQ. Trimming cost V 8 bases and J 2 bases, with 10 bases left between them. The CDR3 loop spans 13 amino acids. The CDR3 protein is CASGGGAGNTIYF. In DNA, the CDR3 is TGTGCCAGCGGCGGGGGGGCTGGAAACACCATATATTTT.

The genes are TRBV20-1 and TRBJ1-6; TRBD1 is a possible D gene (5 bases). The CDR3 is 16 residues long. The germline gives CDR1 DFQATT, CDR2 SNEGSKA (reference sequence). The V end was cut by 1 base, the J end by 9 bases, with 19 bases between. This chain's CDR3 is CSARAQGVRLGSPLHF. The DNA for the CDR3 is TGCAGTGCTAGAGCTCAGGGTGTACGACTGGGTTCACCCCTCCACTTT.

This clonotype was seen only a few times. The genes are TRBV7-3 and TRBJ2-1, with D possibly TRBD2 on 7 matching bases. Germline loops: CDR1 SGHTA, CDR2 FQGTGA. Trimming stripped 5 bases from V and 5 bases from J, with 19 bases between. This CDR3 comprises 16 residues. As DNA, the CDR3 is TGTGCCAGCAGCCCGACGACGGGGGGCACTAACAATGAGCAGTTCTTC. This sequence encodes CASSPTTGGTNNEQFF.

The chain is built from TRBV6-1 and TRBJ2-7; 7 bases are a match to TRBD1. This CDR3 comprises 17 residues. CDR1 is MNHNS, CDR2 SASEGT, per germline. V lost 0 bases to trimming and J lost 6 bases; unmatched junction nucleotides: 14. The CDR3, as DNA: TGTGCCAGCAGTGAAGCGATAAGCGTCAAGGGGGCCCTCGAGCAGTACTTC. This encodes CASSEAISVKGALEQYF.

This clonotype was observed a handful of times. The chain carries TRBV7-3 and TRBJ1-2; 8 bases agree with TRBD1. The CDR3 consists of 14 residues. V gave up 5 bases and J gave up 4 bases; unmatched junction bases: 6. From germline, CDR1 is SGHTA and CDR2 FQGTGA. CDR3 DNA: TGTGCCAGCAGCCATACAGGGGGGGCCTATGGCTACACCTTC. Residues: CASSHTGGAYGYTF. Variable domain in full (rest from reference TRBV7-3 and TRBJ1-2): GAGVSQTPSNKVTEKGKYVELRCDPISGHTALYWYRQSLGQGPEFLIYFQGTGAADDSGLPNDRFFAVRPEGSVSTLKIQRTERGDSAVYLCASSHTGGAYGYTFGSGTRLTVV.

The table lists this clonotype with a few counts. The J gene is TRBJ2-7, the V gene TRBV19; no clear D. V lost 1 base and J lost 1, with 8 bases in between. This CDR3 has 14 amino acids. Germline assignment: CDR1 LNHDA and CDR2 SQIVND (reference sequence). DNA for the CDR3: TGTGCCAGTAGTATAGTGGGCCATTCCTACGAGCAGTACTTC. Encoded protein: CASSIVGHSYEQYF.

This clonotype came up many times. CDR3 protein: CASSSGVHQPQHF. In nucleotides, the CDR3 is TGTGCCAGTAGTAGCGGGGTTCATCAGCCCCAGCATTTT. The rearrangement links TRBV19 to TRBJ1-5, with no clear D. V was cut by 4 bases and J by 5 bases, with 9 bases left in between. The CDR3 runs to 13 residues. Germline V gene lookup returns CDR1 LNHDA and CDR2 SQIVND (reference sequence).

This chain links TRBV27 with TRBJ1-1; D remains ambiguous. CDR3 length equals 13 residues. The germline V and J ends were trimmed by 2 bases and 4 bases, with 8 bases remaining between them. The germline CDR1 and CDR2 sequences are MNHEY and SMNVEV (reference sequence). The CDR3 is CASSLRWSTEAFF. As DNA, the CDR3 is TGTGCCAGCAGTTTACGGTGGTCCACTGAAGCTTTCTTT.

The V gene is TRBV19, the J gene TRBJ1-5; 8 bases fit TRBD1. J was trimmed by 0 bases and V by 7 bases; bases with no gene match: 11. Looked up from germline, CDR1 is LNHDA and CDR2 is SQIVND (reference sequence). The CDR3 covers 17 residues. CDR3 in amino acids: CASKYRGGINSNQPQHF. CDR3 nucleotide sequence: TGTGCCAGTAAATACAGGGGGGGCATCAATAGCAATCAGCCCCAGCATTTT.

The V call is TRBV7-8, the J call TRBJ2-3, with 7 bases that match TRBD2. CDR1 and CDR2 (germline): SGHVS, FQNEAQ. The CDR3 is 16 amino acids. The V segment lost 2 bases and the J segment 3 bases; nucleotides outside the gene matches: 8. The CDR3 DNA is TGTGCCAGCAGCTTACCGCTAGCGGAGGGGACAGATACGCAGTATTTT. Amino acids: CASSLPLAEGTDTQYF.

Many counts were recorded for this clonotype. The chain links TRBV7-8 to TRBJ2-3, with 9 bases lining up with TRBD2. The CDR3 has 18 residues. CDR1 SGHVS and CDR2 FQNEAQ come from the germline V gene. The J segment lost 0 bases and the V segment lost 1 base, leaving 8 bases of the junction unmatched. The CDR3 nucleotides are TGTGCCAGCAGCTTAGTTAGCGGGGGAGTTAGAAGCACAGATACGCAGTATTTT. Translating gives CASSLVSGGVRSTDTQYF.

This clonotype was detected ten times or more. The genes are TRBV7-2 and TRBJ2-3; D is perhaps TRBD2 (6 bases). The germline V gene encodes CDR1 SGHTA and CDR2 FQGNSA. The CDR3 covers 13 residues. The germline V and J ends were trimmed by 5 bases and 12 bases, with 18 bases remaining between them. The CDR3 sequence is CASSPGGGVTQYF. Written as DNA, the CDR3 is TGTGCCAGCAGCCCGGGCGGCGGGGTCACCCAGTATTTT.

The chain has TRBV5-3 and TRBJ2-5, with a possible D match to TRBD2 (6 bases). TRBV5-3 is reported as an ORF; its role is uncertain. Trimming shortened V by 9 bases and J by 2 bases, and 17 bases separated the two germline ends. This CDR3 spans 14 amino acids. In DNA form, the CDR3 reads TGTGCCAACAGCTTGGAGGGGAGGCAAGAGACCCAGTACTTC. Translating it yields CANSLEGRQETQYF.

The V and J genes are TRBV12-3 or TRBV12-4 and TRBJ2-1; maybe TRBD1 (6 bases). The germline V and J ends were trimmed by 6 bases and 7 bases, with 28 bases remaining between them. The CDR3 contains 18 residues. CDR3 region: CASSTGTPVKPTGNEQFF. In DNA form, the CDR3 reads TGTGCCAGCAGCACCGGGACCCCCGTGAAGCCAACAGGGAATGAGCAGTTCTTC.

The sample holds a few counts of this clonotype. J is TRBJ1-1 and V is TRBV6-5; TRBD1 matches at 7 bases. The CDR3 extends over 12 amino acids. Trimming took 5 bases from V and 7 from J; bases not matched to a gene: 4. CDR1 MNHEY and CDR2 SVGAGI come from the germline V gene. This CDR3 reads CASSPWTGEAFF. CDR3 sequence (DNA): TGTGCCAGCAGTCCTTGGACAGGTGAAGCTTTCTTT.

In this sample, this clonotype turned up a few times. V is TRBV5-1 and J is TRBJ1-1; D is possibly TRBD1 (6 bases). The length of the CDR3 is 15 residues. The germline V and J ends were trimmed by 4 bases and 3 bases, with 16 bases remaining between them. Germline CDR1 reads SGHRS; CDR2 reads YFSETQ. CDR3 amino acids: CASSPLEGGYTEAFF. In DNA, the CDR3 is TGCGCCAGCAGCCCCCTCGAAGGGGGATACACTGAAGCTTTCTTT.

This chain joins TRBV7-6 and TRBJ1-1, with 8 bases aligning to TRBD1. V shed 10 bases and J 11 bases; nucleotides not matched to a gene: 12. This CDR3 has 12 amino acids. Germline V gives CDR1 SGHVS, CDR2 FNYEAQ. DNA of the CDR3: TGTGCCAACAGAAGCCCAGGGGGCCCCGCTTTCTTT. The encoded protein is CANRSPGGPAFF.

The chain joins TRBV7-3 to TRBJ1-2; maybe TRBD1 (5 bases). V shed 6 bases and J shed 8 bases, with 16 bases lying between them. Germline CDR1 reads SGHTA; CDR2 reads FQGTGA. This CDR3 spans 13 amino acids. CDR3 in DNA: TGTGCCAGCAGTGGGGGGGATGTCGGAGGCTACACCTTC. Residues: CASSGGDVGGYTF.

The V and J genes are TRBV6-5 and TRBJ2-5; maybe TRBD1 (6 bases). This CDR3 contains 16 residues. The V end was cut by 0 bases, the J end by 1 base, with 12 bases between. Per the germline V gene, CDR1 is MNHEY and CDR2 is SVGAGI. The CDR3 loop reads CASSYSPRGVQETQYF. The CDR3 bases are TGTGCCAGCAGTTACTCCCCCAGGGGCGTCCAAGAGACCCAGTACTTC.

This clonotype was seen only a few times. The V call is TRBV11-2, the J call TRBJ2-7; 10 nucleotides line up with TRBD1. CDR3 size: 17 residues. V lost 2 bases, J lost 6 bases, and 13 bases stayed unmatched. The germline CDR1 and CDR2 sequences are SGHAT and FQNNGV. The CDR3 loop is CASSLWTRDRGHLEQYV. Here the CDR3 DNA reads TGTGCCAGCAGCTTATGGACGCGGGACAGGGGACATCTCGAGCAGTACGTC.

J is TRBJ1-2 and V is TRBV19; 7 bases line up with TRBD1. Trimming cost V 4 bases and J 1 base; bases outside gene matches: 9. Germline V lookup: CDR1 LNHDA, CDR2 SQIVND (reference sequence). This CDR3 is 16 amino acids long. CDR3 in DNA: TGTGCCAGTAGTACCGACAGGGCCTTCAGTAACTATGGCTACACCTTC. It codes for CASSTDRAFSNYGYTF.

This chain uses TRBV28 with TRBJ1-1; D gene uncertain. Germline V gene lookup returns CDR1 MDHEN and CDR2 SYDVKM. The length of the CDR3 is 14 residues. V was cut by 2 bases and J by 5 bases, with 12 bases left in between. DNA of the CDR3: TGTGCCAGCAGTTTACAGGTGATGGGAACTGAAGCTTTCTTT. Protein product: CASSLQVMGTEAFF.

The chain recombines TRBV29-1 with TRBJ1-1; 9 bases match TRBD1. Trimming at V came to 5 bases and at J to 4 bases, leaving 11 bases not matched to a gene. The CDR3 covers 15 residues. Looked up from germline, CDR1 is SQVTM and CDR2 is ANQGSEA. The CDR3 DNA follows: TGCAGCGTTCCCGGGACAGGGTGGCATAGCACTGAAGCTTTCTTT. It codes for CSVPGTGWHSTEAFF.

This clonotype was seen only a few times. V gene TRBV6-6 combines with J gene TRBJ1-3, with 7 bases lining up with TRBD1. Germline trimming cut 2 bases from V and 0 bases from J; bases unmatched to any gene: 4. The CDR3 consists of 16 residues. CDR1 and CDR2 (germline): MNHNY, SVGAGI (reference sequence). CDR3 in amino acids: CASSYRTGSSGNTIYF. For the CDR3, the DNA is TGTGCCAGCAGTTACAGGACAGGTAGCTCTGGAAACACCATATATTTT.

At least ten counts were recorded for this clonotype. The gene calls are TRBV7-2 and TRBJ2-1; 11 bases match TRBD2. The germline CDR1 and CDR2 sequences are SGHTA and FQGNSA. This CDR3 is 14 amino acids long. J gave up 8 bases and V 3 bases, and 3 bases lay outside the gene matches. The CDR3 is CASSFTSGGDEQFF. CDR3 nucleotides: TGTGCCAGCAGCTTTACTAGCGGGGGCGATGAGCAGTTCTTC. The full variable domain, with the rest looked up from reference TRBV7-2 and TRBJ2-1, is GAGVSQSPSNKVTEKGKDVELRCDPISGHTALYWYRQSLGQGLEFLIYFQGNSAPDKSGLPSDRFSAERTGGSVSTLTIQRTQQEDSAVYLCASSFTSGGDEQFFGPGTRLTVL.

The V gene is TRBV7-2, the J gene TRBJ2-7, with D tentatively TRBD1 (5 bases). The CDR3 loop spans 15 amino acids. The V end was cut by 5 bases, the J end by 1 base, with 15 bases between. CDR1 and CDR2 from the germline V gene are SGHTA and FQGNSA. The DNA for the CDR3 is TGTGCCAGCAGCCAAGAGTTGTACAGGTCCTACGAGCAGTACTTC. Its protein product is CASSQELYRSYEQYF. Using reference TRBV7-2 and TRBJ2-7 for the parts outside the CDR3, the full variable domain is GAGVSQSPSNKVTEKGKDVELRCDPISGHTALYWYRQSLGQGLEFLIYFQGNSAPDKSGLPSDRFSAERTGGSVSTLTIQRTQQEDSAVYLCASSQELYRSYEQYFGPGTRLTVT.

On this clonotype itself: One junction end does not reproduce the germline sequence, and a read error may be involved. V is TRBV11-2 and J is TRBJ2-6, with 8 positions matching TRBD1. Germline assignment: CDR1 SGHAT and CDR2 FQNNGV. The CDR3 has 19 residues. DNA for the CDR3: TGTGCCAGCAGCCAACGCCCGGGACAGGTGATCTCTGGGGCCAACGCCCTGACTTTC. As protein: CASSQRPGQVISGANALTF.

This chain connects TRBV6-2 or TRBV6-3 to TRBJ2-3; no clear D gene. The CDR3 contains 14 residues. With 2 bases removed from V and 2 bases from J, the gap between germline ends came to 8 bases. CDR1 is MNHEY and CDR2 is SVGEGT in the germline V gene. The CDR3 is CASSYSEFTDTQYF. Here the CDR3 DNA reads TGTGCCAGCAGTTACAGCGAATTCACAGATACGCAGTATTTT.